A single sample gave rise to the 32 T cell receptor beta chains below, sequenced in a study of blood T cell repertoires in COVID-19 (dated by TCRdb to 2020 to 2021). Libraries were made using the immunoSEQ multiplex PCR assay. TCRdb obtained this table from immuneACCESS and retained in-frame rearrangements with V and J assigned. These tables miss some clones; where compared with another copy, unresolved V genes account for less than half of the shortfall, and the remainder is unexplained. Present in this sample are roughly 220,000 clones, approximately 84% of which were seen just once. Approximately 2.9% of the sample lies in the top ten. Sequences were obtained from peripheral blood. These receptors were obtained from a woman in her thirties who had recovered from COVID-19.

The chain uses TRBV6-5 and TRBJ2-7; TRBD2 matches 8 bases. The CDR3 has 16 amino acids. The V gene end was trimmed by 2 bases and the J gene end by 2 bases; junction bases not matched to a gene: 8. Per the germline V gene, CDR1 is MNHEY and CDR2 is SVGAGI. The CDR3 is CASSYGPPGLAYEQYF. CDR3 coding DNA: TGTGCCAGCAGTTACGGCCCCCCGGGACTAGCCTACGAGCAGTACTTC.

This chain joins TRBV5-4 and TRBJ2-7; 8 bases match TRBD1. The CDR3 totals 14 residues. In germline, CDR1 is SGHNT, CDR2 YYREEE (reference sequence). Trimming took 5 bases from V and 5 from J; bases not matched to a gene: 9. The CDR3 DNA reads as TGTGCCAGCAGTTTCGAGACAGGGGCTGACGAGCAGTACTTC. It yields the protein CASSFETGADEQYF.

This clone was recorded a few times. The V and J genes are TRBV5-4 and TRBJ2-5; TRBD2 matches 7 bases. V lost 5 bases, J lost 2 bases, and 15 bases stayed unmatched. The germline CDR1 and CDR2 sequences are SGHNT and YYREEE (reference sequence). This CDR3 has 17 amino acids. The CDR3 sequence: CASSPSLGREVQETQYF. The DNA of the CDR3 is TGTGCCAGCAGTCCCTCTCTAGGACGGGAGGTTCAAGAGACCCAGTACTTC.

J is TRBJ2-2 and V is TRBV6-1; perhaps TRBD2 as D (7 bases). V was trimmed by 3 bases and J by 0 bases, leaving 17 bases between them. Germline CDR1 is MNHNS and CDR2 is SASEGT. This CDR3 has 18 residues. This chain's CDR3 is CASSEAGGGGPNTGELFF. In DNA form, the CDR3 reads TGTGCCAGCAGTGAGGCCGGAGGGGGGGGCCCGAACACCGGGGAGCTGTTTTTT.

The CDR3 DNA sequence: TGCAGCGTTTCCGCCGGGACAGGGTTTTCGGATACGCAGTATTTT. Its protein product is CSVSAGTGFSDTQYF. V and J are TRBV29-1 and TRBJ2-3; 9 nucleotides align to TRBD1. V gave up 5 bases and J gave up 6 bases; unmatched junction bases: 12. Looked up from germline, CDR1 is SQVTM and CDR2 is ANQGSEA. The CDR3 extends over 15 amino acids.

CDR3 DNA sequence: TGCAGCGCGACCCCCAGGGACAGCTACAATGAGCAGTTCTTC. Protein: CSATPRDSYNEQFF. The V gene is TRBV29-1, the J gene TRBJ2-1; 7 positions match TRBD1. The germline V gene encodes CDR1 SQVTM and CDR2 ANQGSEA. J gave up 3 bases and V 7 bases, and 9 bases lay outside the gene matches. The CDR3 sequence is 14 residues long.

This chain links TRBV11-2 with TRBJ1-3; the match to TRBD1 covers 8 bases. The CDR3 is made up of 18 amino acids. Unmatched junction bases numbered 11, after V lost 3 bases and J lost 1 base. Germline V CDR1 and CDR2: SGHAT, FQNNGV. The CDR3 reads CASSFRDRPGISGNTIYF. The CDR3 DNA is TGTGCCAGCAGCTTCCGGGACAGGCCTGGGATTTCTGGAAACACCATATATTTT.

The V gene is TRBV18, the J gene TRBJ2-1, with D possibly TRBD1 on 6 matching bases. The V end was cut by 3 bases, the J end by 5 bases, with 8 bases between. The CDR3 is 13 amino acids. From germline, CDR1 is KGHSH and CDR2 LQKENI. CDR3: CASSPGQNNEQFF. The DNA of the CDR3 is TGTGCCAGCTCACCGGGACAAAACAATGAGCAGTTCTTC.

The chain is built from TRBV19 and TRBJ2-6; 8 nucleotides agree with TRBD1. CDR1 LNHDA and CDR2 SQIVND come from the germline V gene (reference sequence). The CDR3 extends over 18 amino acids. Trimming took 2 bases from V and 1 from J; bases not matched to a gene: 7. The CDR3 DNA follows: TGTGCCAGTAGTATACAGGGGGCTAGTGGGTCTGGGGCCAACGTCCTGACTTTC. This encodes CASSIQGASGSGANVLTF.

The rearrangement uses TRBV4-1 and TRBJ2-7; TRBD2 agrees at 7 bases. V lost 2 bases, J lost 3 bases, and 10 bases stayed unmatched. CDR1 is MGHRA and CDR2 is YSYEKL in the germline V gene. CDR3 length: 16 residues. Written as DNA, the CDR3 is TGCGCCAGCAGCCAACCAACGGGGGGAAGGGGCTACGAGCAGTACTTC. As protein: CASSQPTGGRGYEQYF.

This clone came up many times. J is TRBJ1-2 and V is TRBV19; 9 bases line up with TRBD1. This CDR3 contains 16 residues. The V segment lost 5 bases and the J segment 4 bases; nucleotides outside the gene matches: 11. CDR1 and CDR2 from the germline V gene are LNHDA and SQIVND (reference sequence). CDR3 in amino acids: CASSSDPGTGTYGYTF. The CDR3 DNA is TGTGCCAGTAGTTCAGACCCCGGGACAGGGACCTATGGCTACACCTTC.

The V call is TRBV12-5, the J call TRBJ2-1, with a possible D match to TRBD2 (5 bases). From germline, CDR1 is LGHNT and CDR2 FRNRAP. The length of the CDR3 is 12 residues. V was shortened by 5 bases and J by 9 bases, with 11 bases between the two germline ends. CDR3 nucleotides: TGTGCTAGTGGTCTTGCGGGTAGTGAGCAGTTCTTC. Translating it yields CASGLAGSEQFF. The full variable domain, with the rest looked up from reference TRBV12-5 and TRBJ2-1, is DARVTQTPRHKVTEMGQEVTMRCQPILGHNTVFWYRQTMMQGLELLAYFRNRAPLDDSGMPKDRFSAEMPDATLATLKIQPSEPRDSAVYFCASGLAGSEQFFGPGTRLTVL.

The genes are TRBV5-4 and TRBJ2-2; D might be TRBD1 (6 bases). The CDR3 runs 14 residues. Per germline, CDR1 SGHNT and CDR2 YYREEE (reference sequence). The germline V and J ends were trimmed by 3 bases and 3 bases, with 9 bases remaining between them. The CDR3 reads CASSSDRYTGELFF. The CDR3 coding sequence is TGTGCCAGCAGCTCGGACAGATACACCGGGGAGCTGTTTTTT.

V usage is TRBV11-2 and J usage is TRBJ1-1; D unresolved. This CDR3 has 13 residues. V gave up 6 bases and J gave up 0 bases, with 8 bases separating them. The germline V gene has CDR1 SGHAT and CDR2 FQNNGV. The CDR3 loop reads CASSSPVNTEAFF. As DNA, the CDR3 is TGTGCCAGCAGTTCTCCGGTGAACACTGAAGCTTTCTTT.

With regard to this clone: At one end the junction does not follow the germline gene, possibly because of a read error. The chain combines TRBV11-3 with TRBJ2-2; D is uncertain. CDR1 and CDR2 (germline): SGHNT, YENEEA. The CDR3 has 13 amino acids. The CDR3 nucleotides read TGTGCCAGCAGCGTAGACAATACCGGGGAGCTGTTTTTT. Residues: CASSVDNTGELFF.

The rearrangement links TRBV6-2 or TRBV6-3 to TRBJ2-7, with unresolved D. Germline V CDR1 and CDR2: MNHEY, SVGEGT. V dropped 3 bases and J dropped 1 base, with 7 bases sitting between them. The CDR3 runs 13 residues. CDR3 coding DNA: TGTGCCAGCAGTTATTCAGATTCCTACGAGCAGTACTTC. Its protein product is CASSYSDSYEQYF.

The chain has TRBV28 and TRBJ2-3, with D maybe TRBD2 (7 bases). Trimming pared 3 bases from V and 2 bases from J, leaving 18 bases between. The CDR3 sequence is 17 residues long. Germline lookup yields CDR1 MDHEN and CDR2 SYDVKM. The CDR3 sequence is CASSLSGRGQNTDTQYF. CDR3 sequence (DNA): TGTGCCAGCAGTTTGAGTGGGCGGGGGCAAAACACAGATACGCAGTATTTT.

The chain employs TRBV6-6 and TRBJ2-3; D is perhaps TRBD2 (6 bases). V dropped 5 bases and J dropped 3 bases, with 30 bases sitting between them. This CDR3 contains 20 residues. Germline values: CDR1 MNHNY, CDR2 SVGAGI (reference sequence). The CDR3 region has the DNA TGTGCCAGCAGTCCTCGTCTAGTAGCGGCTCGTTCTGACCAGACAGATACGCAGTATTTT. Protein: CASSPRLVAARSDQTDTQYF.

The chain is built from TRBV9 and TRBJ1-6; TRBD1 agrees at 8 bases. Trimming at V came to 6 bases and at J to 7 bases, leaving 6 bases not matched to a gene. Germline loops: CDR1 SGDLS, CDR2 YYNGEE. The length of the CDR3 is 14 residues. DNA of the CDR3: TGTGCCAGCAACCAGGACAGGGACAATTCACCCCTCCACTTT. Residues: CASNQDRDNSPLHF.

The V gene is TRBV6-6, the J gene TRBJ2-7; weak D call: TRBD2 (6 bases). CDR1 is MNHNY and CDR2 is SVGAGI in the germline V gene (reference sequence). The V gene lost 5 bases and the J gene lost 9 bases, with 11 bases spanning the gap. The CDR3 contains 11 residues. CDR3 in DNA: TGTGCCAGCAGTCAGGAGGGGACGCAGTACTTC. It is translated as CASSQEGTQYF.

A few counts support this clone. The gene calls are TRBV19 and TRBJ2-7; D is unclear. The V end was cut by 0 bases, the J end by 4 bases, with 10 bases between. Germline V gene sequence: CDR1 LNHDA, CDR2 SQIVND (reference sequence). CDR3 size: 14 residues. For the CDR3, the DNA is TGTGCCAGTAGTATAGATCAATGGCGGTACGAGCAGTACTTC. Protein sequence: CASSIDQWRYEQYF.

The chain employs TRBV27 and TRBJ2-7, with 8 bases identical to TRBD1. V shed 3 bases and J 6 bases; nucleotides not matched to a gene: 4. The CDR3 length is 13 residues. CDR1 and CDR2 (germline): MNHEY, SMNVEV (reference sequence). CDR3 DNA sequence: TGTGCCAGCAGTTTCCAGGGGGCGGGCGAGCAGTACTTC. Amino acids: CASSFQGAGEQYF.

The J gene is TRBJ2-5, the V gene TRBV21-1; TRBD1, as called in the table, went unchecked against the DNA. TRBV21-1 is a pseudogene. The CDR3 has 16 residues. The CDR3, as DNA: TGTGCCAGCAGCAAACGCAGGGGCAACTCCCAAGAGACCCAGTACTTC. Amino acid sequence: CASSKRRGNSQETQYF.

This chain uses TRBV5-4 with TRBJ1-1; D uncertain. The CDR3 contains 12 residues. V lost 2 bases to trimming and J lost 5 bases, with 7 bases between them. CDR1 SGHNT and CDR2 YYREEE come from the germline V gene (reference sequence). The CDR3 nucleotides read TGTGCCAGCAGCTTCCAGGATACTGAAGCTTTCTTT. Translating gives CASSFQDTEAFF.

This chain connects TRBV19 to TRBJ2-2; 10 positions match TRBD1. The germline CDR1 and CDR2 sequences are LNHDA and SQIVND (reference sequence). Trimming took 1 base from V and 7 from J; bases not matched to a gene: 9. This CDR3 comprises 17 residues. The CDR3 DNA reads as TGTGCCAGTAGTATAGCGACAGGGGGCGAAGGCGTCGGGGAGCTGTTTTTT. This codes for CASSIATGGEGVGELFF.

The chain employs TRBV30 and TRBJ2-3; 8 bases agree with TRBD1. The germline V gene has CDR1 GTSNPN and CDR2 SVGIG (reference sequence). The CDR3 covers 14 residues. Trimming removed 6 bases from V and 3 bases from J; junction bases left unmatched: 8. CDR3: CACLKQGGTDTQYF. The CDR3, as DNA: TGTGCCTGCCTAAAACAGGGGGGAACAGATACGCAGTATTTT. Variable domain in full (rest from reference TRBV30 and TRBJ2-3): SQTIHQWPATLVQPVGSPLSLECTVEGTSNPNLYWYRQAAGRGLQLLFYSVGIGQISSEVPQNLSASRPQDRQFILSSKKLLLSDSGFYLCACLKQGGTDTQYFGPGTRLTVL.

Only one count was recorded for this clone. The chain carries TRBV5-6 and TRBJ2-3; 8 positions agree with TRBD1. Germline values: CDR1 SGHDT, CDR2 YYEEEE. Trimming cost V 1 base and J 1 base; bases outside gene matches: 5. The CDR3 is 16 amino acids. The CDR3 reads CASSLLVTGGTDTQYF. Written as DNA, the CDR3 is TGTGCCAGCAGCTTGTTGGTGACAGGGGGCACAGATACGCAGTATTTT.

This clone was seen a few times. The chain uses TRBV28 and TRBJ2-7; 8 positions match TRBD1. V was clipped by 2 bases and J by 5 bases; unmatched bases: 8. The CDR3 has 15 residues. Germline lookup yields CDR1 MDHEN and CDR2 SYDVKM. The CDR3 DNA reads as TGTGCCAGCAGTTTACCCACAGGGGGGCAGGACGAGCAGTACTTC. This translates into CASSLPTGGQDEQYF.

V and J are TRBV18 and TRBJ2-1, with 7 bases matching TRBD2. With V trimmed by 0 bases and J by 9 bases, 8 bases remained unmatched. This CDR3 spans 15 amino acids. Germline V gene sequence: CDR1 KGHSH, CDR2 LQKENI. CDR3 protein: CASSPPGLGGGEQFF. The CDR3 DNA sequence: TGTGCCAGCTCACCACCTGGACTAGGAGGAGGTGAGCAGTTCTTC.

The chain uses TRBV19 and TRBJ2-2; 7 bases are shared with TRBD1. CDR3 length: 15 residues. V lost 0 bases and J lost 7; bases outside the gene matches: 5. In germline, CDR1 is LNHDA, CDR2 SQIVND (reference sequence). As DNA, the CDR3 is TGTGCCAGTAGTATAGAGACAGGGATTAACGGGGAGCTGTTTTTT. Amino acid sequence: CASSIETGINGELFF.

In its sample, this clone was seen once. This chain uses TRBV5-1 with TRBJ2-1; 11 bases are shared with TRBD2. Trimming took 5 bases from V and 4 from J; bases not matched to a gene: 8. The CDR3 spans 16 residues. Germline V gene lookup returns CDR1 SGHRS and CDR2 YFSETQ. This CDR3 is CASRKLAGDKYNEQFF. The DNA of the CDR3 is TGCGCCAGCAGAAAACTAGCGGGAGATAAGTACAATGAGCAGTTCTTC.

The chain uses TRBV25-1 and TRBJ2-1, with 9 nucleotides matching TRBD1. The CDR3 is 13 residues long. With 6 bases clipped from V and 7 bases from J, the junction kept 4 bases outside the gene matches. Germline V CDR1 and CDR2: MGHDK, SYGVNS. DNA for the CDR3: TGTGCCAGCAGCATACAGGGGGCAAATGAGCAGTTCTTC. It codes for CASSIQGANEQFF.